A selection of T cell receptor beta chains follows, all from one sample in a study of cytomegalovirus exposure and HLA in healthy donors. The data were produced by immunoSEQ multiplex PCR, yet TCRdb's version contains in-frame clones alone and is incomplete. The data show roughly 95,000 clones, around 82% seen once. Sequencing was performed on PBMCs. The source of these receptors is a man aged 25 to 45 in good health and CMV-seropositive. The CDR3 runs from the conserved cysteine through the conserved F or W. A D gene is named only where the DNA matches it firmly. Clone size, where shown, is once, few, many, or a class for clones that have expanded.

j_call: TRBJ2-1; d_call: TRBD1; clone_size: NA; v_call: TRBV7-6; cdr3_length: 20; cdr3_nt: TGTGCCAGCAGCATCCTGGGAACCCAGGGGACAGGGAATCTCTACAATGAGCAGTTCTTC; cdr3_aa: CASSILGTQGTGNLYNEQFF
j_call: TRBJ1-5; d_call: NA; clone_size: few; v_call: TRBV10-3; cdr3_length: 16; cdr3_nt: TGTGCCATCAGTGAGTCGAAGTCCCAGACGGGTCAGCCCCAGCATTTT; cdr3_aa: CAISESKSQTGQPQHF
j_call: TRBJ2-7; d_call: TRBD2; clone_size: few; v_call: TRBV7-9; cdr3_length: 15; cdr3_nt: TGTGCCAGCAGCAGACTAGCGGGTGGCACCCACGAGCAGTACTTC; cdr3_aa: CASSRLAGGTHEQYF
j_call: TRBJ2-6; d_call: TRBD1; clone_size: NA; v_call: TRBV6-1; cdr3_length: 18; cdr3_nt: TGTGCCAGCAGTGATATGACAGGGTGGACCACTGGGGCCAACGTCCTGACTTTC; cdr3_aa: CASSDMTGWTTGANVLTF
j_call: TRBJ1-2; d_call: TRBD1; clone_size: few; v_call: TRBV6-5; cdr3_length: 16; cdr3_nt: TGTGCCAGCAGTTACGTCCGGGACAGGGGCTCCTATGGCTACACCTTC; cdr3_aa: CASSYVRDRGSYGYTF
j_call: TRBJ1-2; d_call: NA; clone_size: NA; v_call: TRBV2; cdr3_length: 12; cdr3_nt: TGTGCCAGCAGTCCCACAGGCTATGGCTACACCTTC; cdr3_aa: CASSPTGYGYTF
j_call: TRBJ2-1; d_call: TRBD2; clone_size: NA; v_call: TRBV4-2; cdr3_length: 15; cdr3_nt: TGTGCCAGCAGCCACGGGACTAGCGAGTACAATGAGCAGTTCTTC; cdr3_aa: CASSHGTSEYNEQFF
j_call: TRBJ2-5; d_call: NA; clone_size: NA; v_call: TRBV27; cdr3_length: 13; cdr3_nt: TGTGCCAGCGGTCTATTGGGCTTGGAGACCCAGTACTTC; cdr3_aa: CASGLLGLETQYF
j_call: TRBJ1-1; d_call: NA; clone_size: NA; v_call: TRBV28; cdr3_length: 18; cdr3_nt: TGTGCCAGCAGTCCCCAAGCTATCGGACTTTTCGGGGGCACTGAAGCTTTCTTT; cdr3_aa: CASSPQAIGLFGGTEAFF
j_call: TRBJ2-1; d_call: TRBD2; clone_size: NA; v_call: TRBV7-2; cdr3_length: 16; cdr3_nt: TGTGCCAGCAGCCCCTTGACTAGCGGGGGCTACAATGAGCAGTTCTTC; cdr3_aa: CASSPLTSGGYNEQFF
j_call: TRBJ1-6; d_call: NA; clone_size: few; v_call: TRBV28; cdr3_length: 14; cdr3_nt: TGTGCCAGCACCACCGGGACAAGTAATTCACCCCTCCACTTT; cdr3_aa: CASTTGTSNSPLHF
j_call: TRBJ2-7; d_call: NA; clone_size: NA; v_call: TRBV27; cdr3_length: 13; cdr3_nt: TGTGCCACCGGAAAGGGGGTCTCCTACGAGCAGTACTTC; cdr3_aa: CATGKGVSYEQYF
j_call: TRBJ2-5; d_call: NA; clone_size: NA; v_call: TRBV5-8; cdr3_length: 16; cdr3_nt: TGTGCCAGCCGCCTCAGGCCTACCGGGACATCAGAGGGAGAGTACTTC; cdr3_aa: CASRLRPTGTSEGEYF
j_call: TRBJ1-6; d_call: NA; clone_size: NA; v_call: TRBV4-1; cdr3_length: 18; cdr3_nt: TGCGCCAGCAGCCAAGACGGACACACCTGGGTGAATAATTCACCCCTCCACTTT; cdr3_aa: CASSQDGHTWVNNSPLHF
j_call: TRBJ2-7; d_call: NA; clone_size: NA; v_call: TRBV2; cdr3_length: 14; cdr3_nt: TGTGCCACCGGTCGAACAGTACCCAACTACGAGCAGTACTTC; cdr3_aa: CATGRTVPNYEQYF
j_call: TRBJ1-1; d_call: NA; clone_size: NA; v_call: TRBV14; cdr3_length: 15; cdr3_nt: TGTGCCAGCAGCCCCCTAGGGGGGGGCGGCACTGAAGCTTTCTTT; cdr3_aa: CASSPLGGGGTEAFF
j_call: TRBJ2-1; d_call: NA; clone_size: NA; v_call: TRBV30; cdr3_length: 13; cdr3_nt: TGTGCCTGGAGTGTACTGAGATACAATGAGCAGTTCTTC; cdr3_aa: CAWSVLRYNEQFF
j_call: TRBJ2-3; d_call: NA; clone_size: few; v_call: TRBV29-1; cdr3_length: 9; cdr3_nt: TGCAGCGTCAAAGATACGCAGTATTTT; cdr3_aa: CSVKDTQYF
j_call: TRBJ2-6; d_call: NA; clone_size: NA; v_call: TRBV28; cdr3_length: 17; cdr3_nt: TGTGCCAGCAGTTTCATTGTGGGGGCGCAAGGGGCCAACGTCCTGACTTTC; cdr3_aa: CASSFIVGAQGANVLTF
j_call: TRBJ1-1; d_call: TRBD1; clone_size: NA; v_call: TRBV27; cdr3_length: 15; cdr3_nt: TGTGCCAGCAGTCTCCTCGGACAGGGGAACACTGAAGCTTTCTTT; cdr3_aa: CASSLLGQGNTEAFF
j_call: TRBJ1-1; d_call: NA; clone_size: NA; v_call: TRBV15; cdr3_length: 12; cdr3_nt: TGTGCCACCAGGGGTGATCAGGCTGAAGCTTTCTTT; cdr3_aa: CATRGDQAEAFF
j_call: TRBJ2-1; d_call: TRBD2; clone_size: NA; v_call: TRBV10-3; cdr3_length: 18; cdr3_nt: TGTGCCATCAGTGAGTTGGGGGTCGGGACTAGCGCCCACAATGAGCAGTTCTTC; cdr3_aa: CAISELGVGTSAHNEQFF
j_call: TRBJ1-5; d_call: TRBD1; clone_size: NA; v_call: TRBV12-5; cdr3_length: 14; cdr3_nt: TGTGCTAGTGGTTTGGAAACAGGGGAAAAGCCCCAGCATTTT; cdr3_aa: CASGLETGEKPQHF
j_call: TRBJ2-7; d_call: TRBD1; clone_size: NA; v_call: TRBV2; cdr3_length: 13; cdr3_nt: TGTGCCAGCAGCTTGGACAGGGACTACGAGCAGTACTTC; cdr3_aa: CASSLDRDYEQYF
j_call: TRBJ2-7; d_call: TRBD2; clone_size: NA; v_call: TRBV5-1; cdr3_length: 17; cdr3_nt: TGCGCCAGCAGCTTGGTAACTAGCGGGGGCTTGGGGGACGAGCAGTACTTC; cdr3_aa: CASSLVTSGGLGDEQYF
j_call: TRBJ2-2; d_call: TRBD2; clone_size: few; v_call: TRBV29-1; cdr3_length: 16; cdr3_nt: TGCAGCGTTGGAGAACTAGCGGGAGGGATCACCGGGGAGCTGTTTTTT; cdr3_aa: CSVGELAGGITGELFF
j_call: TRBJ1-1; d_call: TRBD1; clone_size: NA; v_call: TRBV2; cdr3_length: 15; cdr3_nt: TGTGCCAGCAGTGATGGTCGGCAGGGGGACACTGAAGCTTTCTTT; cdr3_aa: CASSDGRQGDTEAFF
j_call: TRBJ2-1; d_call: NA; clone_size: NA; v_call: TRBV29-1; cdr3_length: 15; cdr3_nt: TGCAGCGTTGAAAGGGGTTCTAGCGAGTACAATGAGCAGTTCTTC; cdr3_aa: CSVERGSSEYNEQFF
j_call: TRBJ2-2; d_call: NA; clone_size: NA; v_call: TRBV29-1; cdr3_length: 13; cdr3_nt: TGCAGCGTTGATACATGGGCGACCGGGGAGCTGTTTTTT; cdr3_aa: CSVDTWATGELFF
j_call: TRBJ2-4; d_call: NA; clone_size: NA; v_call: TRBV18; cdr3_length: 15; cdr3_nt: TGTGCCAGCTCACTGGGGCCCGATATCAAAAACATTCAGTACTTC; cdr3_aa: CASSLGPDIKNIQYF
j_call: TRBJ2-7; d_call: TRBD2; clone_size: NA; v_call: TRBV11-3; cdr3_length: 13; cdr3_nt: TGTGCCAGCAGCTCGGGACTACCAGACGAGCAGTACTTC; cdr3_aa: CASSSGLPDEQYF
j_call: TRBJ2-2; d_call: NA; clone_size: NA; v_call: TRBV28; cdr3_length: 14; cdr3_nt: TGTGCCAGCACCCGACAAACGAACACCGGGGAGCTGTTTTTT; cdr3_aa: CASTRQTNTGELFF
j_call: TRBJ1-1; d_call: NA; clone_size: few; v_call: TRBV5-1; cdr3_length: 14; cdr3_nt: TGCGCCAGCAGCTTGGGGAGTTTGAACACTGAAGCTTTCTTT; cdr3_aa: CASSLGSLNTEAFF
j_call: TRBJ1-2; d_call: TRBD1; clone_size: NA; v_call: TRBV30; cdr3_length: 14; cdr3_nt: TGTGCCTGGAGTGTACAAAAGGGGGCCTATGGCTACACCTTC; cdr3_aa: CAWSVQKGAYGYTF
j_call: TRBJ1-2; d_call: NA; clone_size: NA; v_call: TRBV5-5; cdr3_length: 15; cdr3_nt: TGTGCCAGCAGCCAAACATGGGACACTACGGAGGGCTACACCTTC; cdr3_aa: CASSQTWDTTEGYTF
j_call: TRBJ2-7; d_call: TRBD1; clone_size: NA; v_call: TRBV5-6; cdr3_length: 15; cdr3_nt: TGTGCCAGCAGCTTGACCAGGGGGCTAGCCCACGAGCAGTACTTC; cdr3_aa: CASSLTRGLAHEQYF
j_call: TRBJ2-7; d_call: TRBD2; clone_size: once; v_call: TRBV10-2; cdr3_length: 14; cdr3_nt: TGCGCCAGCAGGTTAGCGGGACCAACCTACGAGCAGTACTTC; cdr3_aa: CASRLAGPTYEQYF
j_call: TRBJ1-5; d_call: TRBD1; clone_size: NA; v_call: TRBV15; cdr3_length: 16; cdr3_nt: TGTGCCACCAGCAACCCTAGGGGGCTGGGCAATCAGCCCCAGCATTTT; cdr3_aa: CATSNPRGLGNQPQHF
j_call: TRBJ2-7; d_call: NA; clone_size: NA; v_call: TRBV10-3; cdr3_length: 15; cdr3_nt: TGTGCCATCAGTGTTGCCGGGAATCCCCCCTACGAGCAGTACTTC; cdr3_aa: CAISVAGNPPYEQYF
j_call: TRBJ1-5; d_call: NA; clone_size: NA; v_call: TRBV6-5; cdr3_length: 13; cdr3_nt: TGTGCCAGCGCTGCAGGGCCCAATCAGCCCCAGCATTTT; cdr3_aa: CASAAGPNQPQHF
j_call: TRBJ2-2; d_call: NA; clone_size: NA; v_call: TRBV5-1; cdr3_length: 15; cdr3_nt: TGCGCCAGCAGCTTTTCGGGAACGAACACCGGGGAGCTGTTTTTT; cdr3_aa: CASSFSGTNTGELFF
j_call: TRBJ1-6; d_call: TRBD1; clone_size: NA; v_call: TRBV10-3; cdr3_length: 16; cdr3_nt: TGTGCCATCAGGGGGGGACAGGGCTTATCTAATTCACCCCTCCACTTT; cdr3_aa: CAIRGGQGLSNSPLHF
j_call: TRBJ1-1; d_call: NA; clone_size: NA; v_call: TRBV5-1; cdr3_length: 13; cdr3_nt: TGCGCCAGCAGCTTCTACAGGAACACTGAAGCTTTCTTT; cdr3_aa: CASSFYRNTEAFF
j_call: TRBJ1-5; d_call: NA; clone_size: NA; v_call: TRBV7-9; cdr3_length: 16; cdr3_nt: TGTGCCAGCAGCCCCTCTACGGGACACTCCAATCAGCCCCAGCATTTT; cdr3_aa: CASSPSTGHSNQPQHF
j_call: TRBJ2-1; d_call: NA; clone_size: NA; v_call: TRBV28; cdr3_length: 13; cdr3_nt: TGTGCCAGCAGTTTAAAAGCCGTAAGTGAGCAGTTCTTC; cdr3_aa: CASSLKAVSEQFF
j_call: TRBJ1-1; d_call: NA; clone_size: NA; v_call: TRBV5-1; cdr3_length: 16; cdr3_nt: TGCGCCAGCAGCTTGAGAGTGTCTGCCCGGAACACTGAAGCTTTCTTT; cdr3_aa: CASSLRVSARNTEAFF
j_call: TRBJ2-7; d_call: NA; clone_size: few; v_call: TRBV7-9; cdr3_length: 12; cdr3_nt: TGTGCCAGCGTTGATGGGCTCTACGAGCAGTACTTC; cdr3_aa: CASVDGLYEQYF
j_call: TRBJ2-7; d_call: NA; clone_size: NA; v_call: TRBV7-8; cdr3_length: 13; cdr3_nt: TGTGCCAGCAGCTTAGTGGAGGGCTACGAGCAGTACTTC; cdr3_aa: CASSLVEGYEQYF
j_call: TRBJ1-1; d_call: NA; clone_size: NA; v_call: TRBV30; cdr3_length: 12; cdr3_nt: TGCGCCTCAAGAGGACAGAACACTGAAGCTTTCTTT; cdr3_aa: CASRGQNTEAFF
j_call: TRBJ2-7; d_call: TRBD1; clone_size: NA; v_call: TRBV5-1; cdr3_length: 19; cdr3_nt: TGCGCCAGCAGCCGAATGCCGGGACAGGGGGCTGCGGGATCCTACGAGCAGTACTTC; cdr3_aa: CASSRMPGQGAAGSYEQYF
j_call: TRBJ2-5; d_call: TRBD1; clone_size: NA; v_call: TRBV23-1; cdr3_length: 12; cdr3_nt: TGCGCCAGCAGACAGGGGCTTTTAGCCCAGTACTTC; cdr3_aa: CASRQGLLAQYF
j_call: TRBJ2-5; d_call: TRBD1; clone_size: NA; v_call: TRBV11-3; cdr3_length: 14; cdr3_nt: TGTGCCAGCAGCTCAAGGGACAGGGGAGAGACCCAGTACTTC; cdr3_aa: CASSSRDRGETQYF
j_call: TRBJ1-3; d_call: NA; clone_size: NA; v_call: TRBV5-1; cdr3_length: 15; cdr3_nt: TGCGCCAGCAGGGAACAGTCGAGCTCTGGAAACACCATATATTTT; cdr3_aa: CASREQSSSGNTIYF
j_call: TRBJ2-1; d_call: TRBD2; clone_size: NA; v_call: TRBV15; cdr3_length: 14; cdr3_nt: TGTGCCACTCAGCTAGCGGGAGTTAGCAATGAGCAGTTCTTC; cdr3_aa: CATQLAGVSNEQFF
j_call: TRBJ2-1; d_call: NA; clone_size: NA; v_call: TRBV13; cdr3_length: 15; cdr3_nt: TGTGCCAGCAGCTTCATAAACAGGGATACGAATGAGCAGTTCTTC; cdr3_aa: CASSFINRDTNEQFF
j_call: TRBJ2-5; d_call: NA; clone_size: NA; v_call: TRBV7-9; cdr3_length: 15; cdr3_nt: TGTTCCAGCAGCTTAGGACCCAGGCTGGGAGAGACCCAGTACTTC; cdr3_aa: CSSSLGPRLGETQYF
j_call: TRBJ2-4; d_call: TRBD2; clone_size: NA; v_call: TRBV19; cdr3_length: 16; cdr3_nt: TGTGCCAGTAGTATCTCGACTAGCGGGACCCCAGGCATTCAGTACTTC; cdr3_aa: CASSISTSGTPGIQYF
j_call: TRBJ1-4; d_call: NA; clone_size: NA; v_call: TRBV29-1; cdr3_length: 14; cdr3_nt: TGCAGCGCCGGACAGATGGCAACTAATGAAAAACTGTTTTTT; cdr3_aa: CSAGQMATNEKLFF
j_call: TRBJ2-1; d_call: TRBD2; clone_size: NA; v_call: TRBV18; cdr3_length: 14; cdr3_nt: TGTGCCAGCTCACCCGGCGGGGGGAACAATGAGCAGTTCTTC; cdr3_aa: CASSPGGGNNEQFF
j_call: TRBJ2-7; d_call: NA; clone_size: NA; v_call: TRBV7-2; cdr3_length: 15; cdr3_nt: TGTGCCAGCAGCTTATCGACGGGGAGCTCCTACGAGCAGTACTTC; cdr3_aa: CASSLSTGSSYEQYF